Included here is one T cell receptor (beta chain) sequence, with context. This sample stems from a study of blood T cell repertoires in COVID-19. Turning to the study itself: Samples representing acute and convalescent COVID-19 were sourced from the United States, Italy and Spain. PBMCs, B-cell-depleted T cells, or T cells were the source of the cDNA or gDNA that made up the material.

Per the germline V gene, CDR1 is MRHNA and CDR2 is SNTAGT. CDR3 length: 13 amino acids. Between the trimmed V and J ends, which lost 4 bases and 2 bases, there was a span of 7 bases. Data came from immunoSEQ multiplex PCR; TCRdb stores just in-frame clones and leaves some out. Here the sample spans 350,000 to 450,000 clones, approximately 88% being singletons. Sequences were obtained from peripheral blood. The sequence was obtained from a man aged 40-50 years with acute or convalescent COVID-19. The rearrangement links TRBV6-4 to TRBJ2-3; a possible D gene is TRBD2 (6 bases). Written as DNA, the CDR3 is TGTGCCAGCAGTGCGCGGGACACAGATACGCAGTATTTT. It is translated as CASSARDTDTQYF.